Each of the 30 T cell receptor beta chains below was sequenced from the same sample in a study of OX40 agonist ivuxolimab in advanced cancers. Some clones are missing from TCRdb's copy, which holds only in-frame ones; the method was immunoSEQ multiplex PCR. The table has 94,000 or so clones, around 80% seen once. Source: CD4+ or CD8+ T cells sorted from blood, taken in a trial of the OX40 agonist ivuxolimab. Receptors originate from an adult with an advanced solid tumor such as melanoma, head and neck, liver or kidney cancer.

The V call is TRBV28, the J call TRBJ2-5; possible D gene TRBD2, 6 bases. The CDR3 sequence is 15 residues long. Germline V lookup: CDR1 MDHEN, CDR2 SYDVKM. V lost 6 bases, J lost 5 bases, and 19 bases lay in between. The CDR3 nucleotides read TGTGCCAGCAGCTTGGGGAGGAAGGGCGGTGAGACCCAGTACTTC. Protein sequence: CASSLGRKGGETQYF.

The rearrangement joins TRBV6-1 to TRBJ2-6; D is undetermined. This CDR3 spans 13 amino acids. Germline V lookup: CDR1 MNHNS, CDR2 SASEGT. Trimming cost V 8 bases and J 4 bases, with 9 bases left between them. DNA of the CDR3: TGTGCCAGCTTGCAGGCAGGGGCCAACGTCCTGACTTTC. Translating gives CASLQAGANVLTF.

V gene TRBV7-2 combines with J gene TRBJ1-1; weak D call: TRBD1 (6 bases). The V end was cut by 5 bases, the J end by 4 bases, with 17 bases between. Germline CDR1 is SGHTA and CDR2 is FQGNSA. The CDR3 contains 15 residues. The chain's CDR3 is CASSIHSGESTEAFF. CDR3 nucleotides: TGTGCCAGCAGCATCCATTCAGGGGAATCCACTGAAGCTTTCTTT.

This sequence joins TRBV19 and TRBJ2-5, with D perhaps assigned TRBD1 or TRBD2 (5 bases each). V lost 3 bases and J 5 bases, leaving 13 bases between the germline ends. Germline V lookup: CDR1 LNHDA, CDR2 SQIVND (reference sequence). The CDR3 spans 14 residues. DNA for the CDR3: TGTGCCAGTAGTATGCCGGGACCGACGGAGACCCAGTACTTC. Encoded protein: CASSMPGPTETQYF.

The gene calls are TRBV7-3 and TRBJ1-6; 10 bases line up with TRBD1. This CDR3 has 16 amino acids. Trimming at V came to 4 bases and at J to 7 bases, leaving 7 bases not matched to a gene. CDR1 is SGHTA and CDR2 is FQGTGA in the germline V gene. The CDR3 protein is CASSYNRGQGNSPLHF. DNA of the CDR3: TGTGCCAGCAGCTACAACAGGGGACAGGGGAATTCACCCCTCCACTTT.

The chain combines TRBV5-6 with TRBJ2-7, with D possibly matching TRBD2 (5 bases). The V and J ends lost 4 bases and 2 bases respectively, with 13 bases between them. The CDR3 consists of 14 residues. Germline-derived CDR1 and CDR2 are SGHDT and YYEEEE. The CDR3 DNA sequence: TGTGCCAGCAGCCAAGGACTCGTTCCCTACGAGCAGTACTTC. Translating it yields CASSQGLVPYEQYF.

This clone was seen only once. This rearrangement joins TRBV23-1 to TRBJ2-7, with TRBD2 as a possible D gene (5 bases). TRBV23-1 falls under the ORF class, with uncertain function. CDR3 length equals 17 residues. V lost 4 bases to trimming and J lost 3 bases, with 22 bases between them. The chain's CDR3 is CASSLADGGCIFYEQYV. The DNA for the CDR3 is TGCGCCAGCAGTCTCGCGGACGGAGGATGCATTTTCTACGAGCAGTACGTC.

This clone has only one observation. The chain is built from TRBV7-9 and TRBJ1-1; the D gene is possibly TRBD1 (5 bases). From germline, CDR1 is SEHNR and CDR2 FQNEAQ (reference sequence). V was pared by 4 bases and J by 5 bases, with 11 bases between. The CDR3 has 13 residues. In DNA form, the CDR3 reads TGTGCCAGCAGCTCCAGGGTCGGGACTGAAGCTTTCTTT. Protein sequence: CASSSRVGTEAFF.

The chain uses TRBV7-8 and TRBJ1-5; TRBD1 matches 7 bases. Trimming cost V 5 bases and J 4 bases; bases outside gene matches: 5. This CDR3 is built from 14 residues. The germline V gene encodes CDR1 SGHVS and CDR2 FQNEAQ. Written as DNA, the CDR3 is TGTGCCAGCAGCCCAGGGGGTCTGAATCAGCCCCAGCATTTT. It translates to CASSPGGLNQPQHF.

The chain couples TRBV6-6 to TRBJ1-2; D unclear. Germline lookup yields CDR1 MNHNY and CDR2 SVGAGI (reference sequence). The CDR3 contains 15 residues. Trimming removed 0 bases at V and 8 bases at J, with 16 bases between. This CDR3 reads CASSYSTVRVGGYTF. The CDR3 nucleotides read TGTGCCAGCAGTTACTCCACAGTCCGGGTGGGAGGCTACACCTTC.

The chain uses TRBV28 and TRBJ2-3, with 8 bases aligning to TRBD2. The length of the CDR3 is 16 residues. Trimming cost V 3 bases and J 3 bases; bases outside gene matches: 8. Per the germline V gene, CDR1 is MDHEN and CDR2 is SYDVKM. The CDR3 spells CASSFQAGAETDTQYF. In DNA, the CDR3 is TGTGCCAGCAGTTTTCAAGCGGGGGCGGAAACAGATACGCAGTATTTT.

The chain links TRBV6-6 to TRBJ2-1, with 10 bases matching TRBD1. V shed 5 bases and J 15 bases; nucleotides not matched to a gene: 16. The germline V gene has CDR1 MNHNY and CDR2 SVGAGI (reference sequence). The CDR3 is made up of 15 amino acids. CDR3 in amino acids: CASSAGTGDRVPLFF. The CDR3 DNA follows: TGTGCCAGCAGTGCCGGGACAGGGGACCGGGTCCCTCTGTTCTTC.

V gene TRBV2 combines with J gene TRBJ1-2, with D possibly being TRBD1 (5 bases). CDR3 length: 13 residues. The germline CDR1 and CDR2 sequences are SNHLY and FYNNEI. V lost 2 bases and J lost 4, with 8 bases in between. The DNA for the CDR3 is TGTGCCAGCAGTGAAAGGGGCCCCTATGGCTACACCTTC. Translating it yields CASSERGPYGYTF.

This chain joins TRBV27 and TRBJ1-1; weak D call: TRBD1 (5 bases). Deletions cut 4 bases from V and 8 bases from J, with 14 bases between. This CDR3 spans 13 amino acids. The germline V gene has CDR1 MNHEY and CDR2 SMNVEV (reference sequence). CDR3 bases: TGTGCCAGCAGTTCCAGGGTGGGTTTCGAAGCTTTCTTT. Residues: CASSSRVGFEAFF.

This clone was counted a few times. The chain combines TRBV9 with TRBJ1-2; D is perhaps TRBD1 (6 bases). The CDR3 contains 13 residues. In germline, CDR1 is SGDLS, CDR2 YYNGEE. Trimming cost V 4 bases and J 2 bases, with 9 bases left between them. This CDR3 is CASSRDTNYGYTF. The CDR3, as DNA: TGTGCCAGCAGCCGGGACACGAACTATGGCTACACCTTC.

This clone was counted a single time. The chain is built from TRBV7-6 and TRBJ1-4, with 9 nucleotides matching TRBD1. Germline CDR1 and CDR2: SGHVS and FNYEAQ. The CDR3 loop spans 13 amino acids. V shed 6 bases and J 6 bases; nucleotides not matched to a gene: 2. The CDR3 spells CASRGQGYEKLFF. In DNA, the CDR3 is TGTGCCAGCAGAGGACAGGGGTATGAAAAACTGTTTTTT.

J is TRBJ1-1 and V is TRBV27, with 8 positions matching TRBD1. The CDR3 contains 14 residues. Germline V CDR1 and CDR2: MNHEY, SMNVEV (reference sequence). The V gene end was trimmed by 6 bases and the J gene end by 7 bases; junction bases not matched to a gene: 10. The CDR3 nucleotides are TGTGCCAGCAGCCGACACGACAGGGGATATGAAGCTTTCTTT. Translated, it gives CASSRHDRGYEAFF.

The genes are TRBV15 and TRBJ2-5; no definite D call. This CDR3 comprises 16 residues. CDR1 LNHNV and CDR2 YYDKDF come from the germline V gene (reference sequence). V was pared by 1 base and J by 1 base, with 13 bases between. In DNA, the CDR3 is TGTGCCACCAGCAGAGCTGGACGGCTAGTCCAAGAGACCCAGTACTTC. Protein: CATSRAGRLVQETQYF.

The chain carries TRBV5-1 and TRBJ2-7, with D perhaps assigned TRBD1 or TRBD2 (5 bases each). Germline V lookup: CDR1 SGHRS, CDR2 YFSETQ. The CDR3 spans 16 residues. V shed 1 base and J shed 7 bases, with 21 bases lying between them. CDR3 residues: CASSLNPTGAIGEQYF. CDR3 in DNA: TGCGCCAGCAGCTTGAACCCGACCGGGGCGATCGGTGAGCAGTACTTC.

The chain joins TRBV28 to TRBJ2-1, with TRBD2 matching 11 bases. CDR1 and CDR2 (germline): MDHEN, SYDVKM. This CDR3 region has 16 residues. Trimming cost V 6 bases and J 4 bases; bases outside gene matches: 8. The CDR3: CASRPQLAGVYNEQFF. The CDR3 region has the DNA TGTGCCAGCAGGCCCCAACTAGCGGGGGTATACAATGAGCAGTTCTTC.

DNA for the CDR3: TGTGCCAGCAGCCCTCTCCAGGAGAGCCAAGAGACCCAGTACTTC. Amino acid sequence: CASSPLQESQETQYF. The rearrangement uses TRBV7-9 and TRBJ2-5, with D unresolved. Germline V CDR1 and CDR2: SEHNR, FQNEAQ (reference sequence). There are 15 residues in the CDR3. Deletions cut 5 bases from V and 1 base from J, with 14 bases between.

This clone was found once. The chain uses TRBV7-2 and TRBJ1-5; D gene ambiguous. The germline V and J ends were trimmed by 5 bases and 5 bases, with 10 bases remaining between them. The germline CDR1 and CDR2 sequences are SGHTA and FQGNSA. This CDR3 has 13 amino acids. CDR3 sequence reads: CASSESTDQPQHF. The CDR3 DNA sequence: TGTGCCAGCAGCGAGAGCACGGATCAGCCCCAGCATTTT. The whole variable domain, remainder taken from reference TRBV7-2 and TRBJ1-5, is GAGVSQSPSNKVTEKGKDVELRCDPISGHTALYWYRQSLGQGLEFLIYFQGNSAPDKSGLPSDRFSAERTGGSVSTLTIQRTQQEDSAVYLCASSESTDQPQHFGDGTRLSIL.

This clone was recorded a few times. The chain joins TRBV7-3 to TRBJ2-2, with D maybe TRBD1 (6 bases). V was cut by 5 bases and J by 4 bases, with 11 bases left in between. The CDR3 sequence is 14 residues long. Germline V gives CDR1 SGHTA, CDR2 FQGTGA. The CDR3 protein is CASSAGDITGELFF. DNA of the CDR3: TGTGCCAGCAGCGCCGGGGACATCACCGGGGAGCTGTTTTTT.

The rearrangement uses TRBV7-3 and TRBJ2-7; TRBD1 matches at 8 bases. Trimming at V came to 5 bases and at J to 0 bases, leaving 9 bases not matched to a gene. From germline, CDR1 is SGHTA and CDR2 FQGTGA. This CDR3 has 16 residues. DNA for the CDR3: TGTGCCAGCAGCCCTCTGACAGGGGTCAGCTCCTACGAGCAGTACTTC. Translation gives CASSPLTGVSSYEQYF.

The chain joins TRBV25-1 to TRBJ1-2; TRBD1 agrees at 7 bases. Per germline, CDR1 MGHDK and CDR2 SYGVNS. With 5 bases clipped from V and 8 bases from J, the junction kept 8 bases outside the gene matches. The CDR3 is 13 amino acids. CDR3 residues: CASSSDRFFGYTF. CDR3 nucleotides: TGTGCCAGCAGTTCGGACAGGTTCTTCGGCTACACCTTC.

The chain couples TRBV9 to TRBJ2-7; the match to TRBD2 covers 8 bases. Germline loops: CDR1 SGDLS, CDR2 YYNGEE. Trimming removed 2 bases from V and 0 bases from J; junction bases left unmatched: 4. This CDR3 has 15 residues. As DNA, the CDR3 is TGTGCCAGCAGCGTGGGCGGGGGGCACTCCTACGAGCAGTACTTC. Amino acid sequence: CASSVGGGHSYEQYF.

The V gene is TRBV30, the J gene TRBJ1-1; D is possibly TRBD1 (6 bases). V was shortened by 8 bases and J by 3 bases, with 10 bases between the two germline ends. This CDR3 is built from 11 residues. The V gene's germline CDR1 is GTSNPN and CDR2 SVGIG (reference sequence). This CDR3 is CAKGEDTEAFF. The CDR3 DNA follows: TGTGCCAAGGGGGAAGACACTGAAGCTTTCTTT.

Written as DNA, the CDR3 is TGTGCCAGCAGCCCTTTTTTATGGGACGGCTCCTACAATGAGCAGTTCTTC. Translation gives CASSPFLWDGSYNEQFF. This chain links TRBV7-2 with TRBJ2-1; D could derive from TRBD1 or TRBD2 (5 bases each). V gave up 5 bases and J gave up 0 bases, with 17 bases separating them. This CDR3 is built from 17 residues. The germline gives CDR1 SGHTA, CDR2 FQGNSA.

Concerning this clone: The same CDR3 is also encoded by other DNA sequences in this sample. The rearrangement uses TRBV5-6 and TRBJ2-3; D remains ambiguous. CDR3 size: 13 residues. Germline CDR1 is SGHDT and CDR2 is YYEEEE. Trimming cost V 0 bases and J 4 bases, with 6 bases left between them. The CDR3 DNA sequence: TGTGCCAGCAGCTTGGGCAGCGCAGATACGCAGTATTTT. This codes for CASSLGSADTQYF.

V usage is TRBV18 and J usage is TRBJ1-2, with TRBD1 identical over 8 bases. V was clipped by 6 bases and J by 8 bases; unmatched bases: 23. This CDR3 spans 18 amino acids. In germline, CDR1 is KGHSH, CDR2 LQKENI. Here the CDR3 DNA reads TGTGCCAGCTCTCCCGGGACAGGTTTGGAGCGGCCTAATAGAGGCTACACCTTC. Translating gives CASSPGTGLERPNRGYTF.